This TCR beta chain was profiled in a study of cytomegalovirus exposure and HLA in healthy donors. General study points: A few chains tied to CMV proved CMV antigen-specific in vitro. TCR beta chains associated with HLA were, in a later analysis, more clonally expanded than equally common others.

Primers for the PCR totalled 60 Vbeta and 13 Jbeta. Method: immunoSEQ multiplex PCR; TCRdb's copy keeps in-frame clones and lacks some. This table holds approximately 150,000 clones, about 80% found once. This clone appeared a single time. The target antigen is unknown. Sequencing input: PBMCs. This clonotype was sampled from a man younger than 35 in good health and CMV-seropositive.

CDR3: CASSEDSPPEKLFF. The CDR3 DNA sequence: TGCGCCAGCAGTGAAGACTCGCCGCCAGAAAAACTGTTTTTT. The chain combines TRBV10-1 with TRBJ1-4; D not certain. Trimming pared 3 bases from V and 8 bases from J, leaving 13 bases between. The CDR3 length is 14 residues. Germline V gene sequence: CDR1 WNHNN, CDR2 SYGVQD (reference sequence).